This T cell receptor (beta chain) was sequenced for a study of blood T cell repertoires in COVID-19. For the study at large: From T cells, B-cell-depleted T cells, or PBMCs came the material, which was cDNA or gDNA.

This table comes from immunoSEQ multiplex PCR, and its TCRdb copy is limited to in-frame clones, with some not included. The top ten clones hold 2.5% to 3.5% of a sample with 250,000 to 350,000 clones, about 87% of them seen once. Donors were grouped by their self-reported clinical history. The CDR3 totals 13 residues. Looked up from germline, CDR1 is SGHVS and CDR2 is FNYEAQ. Trimming shortened V by 4 bases and J by 0 bases, and 6 bases separated the two germline ends. Sequencing was performed on PBMCs or T cells enriched from blood (not recorded which). The receptor was derived from a woman between 50 and 59 years old who had recovered from COVID-19. The chain has TRBV7-6 and TRBJ1-1; a weak D match, TRBD1 (5 bases). In nucleotides, the CDR3 is TGTGCCAGCAGCTCAGGGCTGAACACTGAAGCTTTCTTT. This translates into CASSSGLNTEAFF.